The 20 T cell receptor beta chains presented below share a single source sample, sequenced in a study of T cells after yellow fever vaccination (dated by TCRdb to about 2019). Libraries came from 5' RACE. The sample was run on an Illumina HiSeq 2500. Using fastp at Q25 and MiXCR, TCRdb reprocessed the public reads and kept productive beta chains. Each CDR3 protein appears once, grouped with its most common genes and DNA. The sample profile shows approximately 340,000 distinct CDR3 sequences; 8.7% of them were found once. The biggest ten clones account for approximately 18% of the sample. This specimen's treatment or condition label, per the study, means: live attenuated yellow fever vaccine strain. The material was PBMCs, obtained on the day of the first yellow fever vaccination. These receptors all stem from a man aged 18 to 30 who received the YFV17D yellow fever vaccine.

V gene TRBV5-1 combines with J gene TRBJ2-6, with a possible D match to TRBD1 (6 bases). The CDR3 is 14 amino acids. Trimming took off 8 bases at V and 2 bases at J, with 11 bases between the two ends. The germline gives CDR1 SGHRS, CDR2 YFSETQ. The CDR3 is CASNTGTGANVLTF. Written as DNA, the CDR3 is TGCGCCAGTAACACAGGGACTGGGGCCAACGTCCTGACTTTC.

Remarks on this clonotype: Mismatch with germline at one junction end may stem from a read error. The rearrangement links TRBV20-1 to TRBJ1-2, with D maybe TRBD1 (5 bases). CDR3 length equals 19 residues. The germline CDR1 and CDR2 sequences are DFQATT and SNEGSKA (reference sequence). For the CDR3, the DNA is TGCAGTGCTAGAGATATCAGAGGCTCCGGGGCAGACTCTAACTACGGCTACACCTTC. Its protein is CSARDIRGSGADSNYGYTF.

There are a few counts of this clonotype. The chain uses TRBV28 and TRBJ1-6; TRBD1 might be the D (6 bases). The V gene's germline CDR1 is MDHEN and CDR2 SYDVKM. V lost 6 bases and J 7 bases, leaving 22 bases between the germline ends. CDR3 length equals 17 residues. The CDR3 is CASRDPRGPISNSPLHF. The DNA of the CDR3 is TGTGCCAGCAGAGACCCCCGGGGGCCCATATCAAATTCACCCCTCCACTTT.

V gene TRBV5-5 combines with J gene TRBJ1-2, with D tentatively TRBD1 (6 bases). The length of the CDR3 is 18 residues. V lost 0 bases and J lost 0, with 18 bases in between. Germline V gives CDR1 SGHKS, CDR2 YYEKEE (reference sequence). DNA for the CDR3: TGTGCCAGCAGCTTGGTCCCGGGGGCGCCTCTAGCTAACTATGGCTACACCTTC. This sequence encodes CASSLVPGAPLANYGYTF.

This clonotype was recorded a few times. The CDR3 DNA reads as TGTGCCAGCAGCAACCGACACCGGGACAGCAAAAACATTCAGTACTTC. The encoded protein is CASSNRHRDSKNIQYF. The V and J genes are TRBV12-3 or TRBV12-4 and TRBJ2-4; TRBD1 matches at 7 bases. The ends lost 6 bases at V and 3 bases at J; junction bases unmatched: 11. The CDR3 is 16 residues long.

This clonotype was counted only a few times. J is TRBJ1-4 and V is TRBV20-1; D is possibly TRBD1 (6 bases). The CDR3 has 18 residues. Germline V gene data show CDR1 as DFQATT and CDR2 as SNEGSKA (reference sequence). V shed 3 bases and J shed 0 bases, with 20 bases lying between them. CDR3 nucleotides: TGCAGTGCTAGCGGGGCGCACCAAGAGGGGGCAACTAATGAAAAACTGTTTTTT. Translating gives CSASGAHQEGATNEKLFF.

The chain recombines TRBV18 with TRBJ2-7; possibly TRBD1 or TRBD2 for D (6 bases each). Germline lookup yields CDR1 KGHSH and CDR2 LQKENI. This CDR3 region has 15 residues. The V and J ends lost 6 bases and 2 bases respectively, with 17 bases between them. The CDR3: CASSPRGGRTYEQYF. As DNA, the CDR3 is TGTGCCAGCTCCCCGCGTGGGGGGCGAACCTACGAGCAGTACTTC.

The chain carries TRBV27 and TRBJ2-7; D may be TRBD1 (5 bases). CDR1 is MNHEY and CDR2 is SMNVEV in the germline V gene (reference sequence). This CDR3 region has 14 residues. V was pared by 2 bases and J by 4 bases, with 12 bases between. The chain's CDR3 is CASSLQGTRYEQYF. In DNA, the CDR3 is TGTGCCAGCAGTTTACAGGGTACAAGGTACGAGCAGTACTTC.

The V and J genes are TRBV28 and TRBJ2-7; 8 bases are shared with TRBD2. Germline trimming cut 5 bases from V and 6 bases from J; bases unmatched to any gene: 9. This CDR3 region has 14 residues. Germline CDR1 reads MDHEN; CDR2 reads SYDVKM. CDR3 coding DNA: TGTGCCAGCAGTGGCGGGACTAGATTTAGCGAGCAGTACGTC. Protein product: CASSGGTRFSEQYV.

This clonotype came up a few times. The CDR3 DNA reads as TGCGCCAGCAGCCAAGACGGGGGACTAGCGGGGTGGGAGACCCAGTACTTC. This gives the protein CASSQDGGLAGWETQYF. The chain uses TRBV4-1 and TRBJ2-5, with 13 nucleotides matching TRBD2. Germline V gene sequence: CDR1 MGHRA, CDR2 YSYEKL. This CDR3 has 17 residues. V was pared by 0 bases and J by 5 bases, with 6 bases of the junction left unmatched.

This clonotype was seen repeatedly, ten times or more. The chain is built from TRBV19 and TRBJ2-4; D may be TRBD1 (6 bases). The CDR3 sequence is 15 residues long. With 5 bases removed from V and 5 bases from J, the gap between germline ends came to 16 bases. Germline V lookup: CDR1 LNHDA, CDR2 SQIVND (reference sequence). CDR3 region: CASSDPGQWENIQYF. CDR3 nucleotide sequence: TGTGCCAGTAGTGACCCCGGACAGTGGGAAAACATTCAGTACTTC.

The sample holds many counts of this clonotype. The genes are TRBV12-3 or TRBV12-4 and TRBJ2-3; 8 bases map to TRBD2. This CDR3 is 13 amino acids long. The CDR3 sequence: CVNERGPADTQYF. The CDR3, as DNA: TGTGTCAACGAGCGGGGGCCAGCAGATACGCAGTATTTT.

This clonotype was picked up a small number of times. The genes are TRBV12-3 or TRBV12-4 and TRBJ2-3; 7 positions match TRBD2. J lost 4 bases, V lost 7 bases, and 8 bases had no gene match. The CDR3 spans 14 residues. In nucleotides, the CDR3 is TGTGCCAGCACCTGGTGGGGGGGTCCAGATACGCAGTATTTT. Translated: CASTWWGGPDTQYF.

This clonotype was seen more than once but under ten times. The chain links TRBV27 to TRBJ2-3; tentatively, D is TRBD2 (5 bases). Trimming took off 5 bases at V and 2 bases at J, with 11 bases between the two ends. The germline gives CDR1 MNHEY, CDR2 SMNVEV (reference sequence). CDR3 size: 14 residues. CDR3 amino acids: CASSPLASTDTQYF. The CDR3 nucleotides read TGTGCCAGCAGTCCCCTAGCTTCCACAGATACGCAGTATTTT.

This chain joins TRBV6-5 and TRBJ1-5, with D perhaps TRBD1 (5 bases). The CDR3 is 15 amino acids. The ends were cut back, 1 base at V and 6 bases at J, with 13 bases in the middle. Looked up from germline, CDR1 is MNHEY and CDR2 is SVGAGI. The CDR3 here is CASSYLAGPGQPQHF. The CDR3 coding sequence is TGTGCCAGCAGTTACTTGGCAGGGCCCGGTCAGCCCCAGCATTTT.

This clonotype showed up just a few times. The chain has TRBV9 and TRBJ2-7; TRBD1 might be the D (5 bases). This CDR3 region has 14 residues. The V end was cut by 4 bases, the J end by 0 bases, with 11 bases between. CDR1 SGDLS and CDR2 YYNGEE come from the germline V gene. CDR3 sequence reads: CASSSRQSSYEQYF. The CDR3 coding sequence is TGTGCCAGCAGCTCGCGACAGTCCTCCTACGAGCAGTACTTC.

This clonotype occurred many times. J is TRBJ2-1 and V is TRBV19; the D gene is possibly TRBD2 (6 bases). V was clipped by 7 bases and J by 0 bases, with 10 bases between them. The CDR3 has 14 amino acids. CDR1 LNHDA and CDR2 SQIVND come from the germline V gene (reference sequence). The CDR3 spells CASNGGASYNEQFF. In DNA, the CDR3 is TGTGCCAGTAATGGCGGGGCCTCCTACAATGAGCAGTTCTTC.

Ten or more counts support this clonotype. The chain couples TRBV4-3 to TRBJ2-5; D possibly matches TRBD1 or TRBD2 (5 bases each). The CDR3 is 13 amino acids. Trimming left V 0 bases short and J 3 bases short, with 5 bases between. The germline CDR1 and CDR2 sequences are LGHNA and YSLEER. CDR3 amino acids: CASSQEGEETQYF. In nucleotides, the CDR3 is TGCGCCAGCAGCCAAGAGGGGGAAGAGACCCAGTACTTC.

The V call is TRBV5-6, the J call TRBJ1-5; 7 positions match TRBD1. The CDR3 has 17 amino acids. The trim removed 4 bases at V and 0 bases at J, leaving 10 bases unmatched. Germline CDR1 is SGHDT and CDR2 is YYEEEE. CDR3 loop: CASSPSDRRYSNQPQHF. The CDR3 region has the DNA TGTGCCAGCAGCCCTTCGGACAGGAGATATAGCAATCAGCCCCAGCATTTT.

This clonotype was counted a few times. The rearrangement joins TRBV6-8 to TRBJ2-7, with D possibly being TRBD2 (5 bases). Germline V gene data show CDR1 as MNHGY and CDR2 as SAAAGT. CDR3 length: 13 amino acids. The V end lost 11 bases, the J end lost 7 bases, and 21 bases lay between the germline ends. The CDR3 spells CAVSGSGEGEQYV. CDR3 DNA: TGTGCCGTATCGGGCTCCGGGGAAGGAGAGCAGTACGTC.